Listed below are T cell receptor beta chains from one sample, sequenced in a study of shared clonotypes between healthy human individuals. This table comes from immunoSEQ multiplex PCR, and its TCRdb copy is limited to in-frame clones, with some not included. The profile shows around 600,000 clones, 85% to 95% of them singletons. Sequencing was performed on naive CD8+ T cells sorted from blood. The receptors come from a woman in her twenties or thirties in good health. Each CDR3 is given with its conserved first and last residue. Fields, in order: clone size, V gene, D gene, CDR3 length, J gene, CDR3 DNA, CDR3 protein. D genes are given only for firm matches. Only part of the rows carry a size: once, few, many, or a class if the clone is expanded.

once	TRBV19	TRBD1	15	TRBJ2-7	TGTGCCAGTAGACAAGACAGGGAAGGAGACTACGAGCAGTACTTC	CASRQDREGDYEQYF
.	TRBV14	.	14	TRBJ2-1	TGTGCCAGCAGCCAGTCTAGGGGTTGGAGTGAGCAGTTCTTC	CASSQSRGWSEQFF
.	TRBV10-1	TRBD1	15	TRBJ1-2	TGCGCCAGCAGTGAGTCCGGGACAGACATCGATGGCTACACCTTC	CASSESGTDIDGYTF
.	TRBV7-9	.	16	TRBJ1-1	TGTGCCAGCAGCTTTGGCCCTCAGGGGTTGAACACTGAAGCTTTCTTT	CASSFGPQGLNTEAFF
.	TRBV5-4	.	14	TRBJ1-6	TGTGCCAGCAGCTTGCGTCAGGGAGCTTCACCCCTCCACTTT	CASSLRQGASPLHF
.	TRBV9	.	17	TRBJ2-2	TGTGCCAGCAGCGTAGTTCCTAACACCATGAACACCGGGGAGCTGTTTTTT	CASSVVPNTMNTGELFF
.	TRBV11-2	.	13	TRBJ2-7	TGTGCCAGCAGCGCCGGACTTGCCTACGAGCAGTACTTC	CASSAGLAYEQYF
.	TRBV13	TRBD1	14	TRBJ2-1	TGTGCCAGCAGCCCGGGACAGAGGTACAATGAGCAGTTCTTC	CASSPGQRYNEQFF
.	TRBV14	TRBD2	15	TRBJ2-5	TGTGCCAGCAGCAGACTAGCGGGAGGGAAAGAGACCCAGTACTTC	CASSRLAGGKETQYF
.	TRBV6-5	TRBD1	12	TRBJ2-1	TGTGCCAGCAGTTACGGGGACAGAAAGCAGTTCTTC	CASSYGDRKQFF
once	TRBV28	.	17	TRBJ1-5	TGTGCCAGCAGGGGGACCCAGACATTCGAGAGCAATCAGCCCCAGCATTTT	CASRGTQTFESNQPQHF